The 21 T cell receptor beta chains below come from one sample, sequenced in a study of breast tumors, draining lymph nodes, adjacent tissues. TCRdb used MiXCR to reprocess the multiplex PCR reads, holding one entry per CDR3 protein. The profile shows under 350,000 distinct CDR3 sequences, around 31% of them singletons. The lymph nodes were axillary draining lymph nodes from breast cancer patients. Sequenced input: axillary lymph node tissue. These receptors originate from a female donor with breast cancer. Some clones in this sample may be carry-over from other donors' samples.

Ten or more counts support this clonotype. The chain uses TRBV5-1 and TRBJ2-3; tentative D call: TRBD1 (5 bases). Trimming took 2 bases from V and 0 from J, leaving 10 bases between them. Germline V lookup: CDR1 SGHRS, CDR2 YFSETQ. This CDR3 is built from 15 residues. The DNA of the CDR3 is TGCGCCAGCAGCTTTAAAGGGGTTAGCACAGATACGCAGTATTTT. Residues: CASSFKGVSTDTQYF.

In regard to this clonotype: It may be a read error: a sequence one base away is much more abundant. The genes are TRBV6-5 and TRBJ1-6, with a tentative D call TRBD1 (5 bases). Germline V gene lookup returns CDR1 MNHEY and CDR2 SVGAGI. The CDR3 spans 13 residues. CDR3 sequence: CASSHSGDSPFHF. CDR3 coding DNA: TGTGCCAGCAGTCACTCGGGGGACTCACCCTTCCACTTT.

This clonotype was seen ten or more times. The chain links TRBV25-1 to TRBJ2-7; TRBD2 matches 7 bases. V was pared by 1 base and J by 4 bases, with 10 bases of the junction left unmatched. This CDR3 has 16 residues. Germline V gene sequence: CDR1 MGHDK, CDR2 SYGVNS. As DNA, the CDR3 is TGTGCCAGCAGTGAATCGTCAGGACTAGTTACGTACGAGCAGTACTTC. Protein sequence: CASSESSGLVTYEQYF.

This clonotype was observed many times. V and J are TRBV20-1 and TRBJ2-1; 12 nucleotides line up with TRBD2. The germline CDR1 and CDR2 sequences are DFQATT and SNEGSKA (reference sequence). The CDR3 is made up of 14 amino acids. V was clipped by 8 bases and J by 10 bases; unmatched bases: 12. This chain's CDR3 is CSPEGLAGRWEQFF. As DNA, the CDR3 is TGCAGTCCGGAGGGACTAGCGGGCCGCTGGGAGCAGTTCTTC.

This clonotype was counted at least ten times. The chain employs TRBV4-1 and TRBJ2-1, with 8 bases identical to TRBD2. The germline CDR1 and CDR2 sequences are MGHRA and YSYEKL. V lost 3 bases and J lost 5; bases outside the gene matches: 6. The CDR3 is 15 amino acids. As DNA, the CDR3 is TGCGCCAGCAGCCAGATCGGACTAGCCAACAATGAGCAGTTCTTC. The encoded protein is CASSQIGLANNEQFF.

This clonotype was counted many times. The rearrangement links TRBV5-1 to TRBJ2-7; 12 bases are a match to TRBD2. Germline V gives CDR1 SGHRS, CDR2 YFSETQ. The CDR3 has 15 residues. Trimming at V came to 3 bases and at J to 6 bases, leaving 7 bases not matched to a gene. The CDR3 DNA follows: TGCGCCAGCAGCTCCCTGACTAGCGGGAGCCTCGAGCAGTACTTC. It specifies CASSSLTSGSLEQYF.

Points on this clonotype: This sequence may be a read error, since a much larger clone differs from it by one base. V gene TRBV10-2 combines with J gene TRBJ2-5, with D perhaps matching TRBD1 or TRBD2 (5 bases each). The CDR3 loop spans 12 amino acids. Germline CDR1 and CDR2: WSHSY and SAAADI. Trimming took off 8 bases at V and 2 bases at J, with 9 bases between the two ends. CDR3 region: CASGDGQETQYF. In DNA form, the CDR3 reads TGCGCCAGCGGGGACGGACAAGAGACCCAGTACTTC.

This clonotype has ten or more counts. The CDR3 nucleotides are TGTGCCAGCAGCTCGCAGACAGGGCTCACAGATACGCAGTATTTT. Protein: CASSSQTGLTDTQYF. The chain uses TRBV5-8 and TRBJ2-3; TRBD1 agrees at 7 bases. J gave up 2 bases and V 3 bases, and 6 bases lay outside the gene matches. Looked up from germline, CDR1 is SGHTS and CDR2 is YDEGEE. This CDR3 spans 15 amino acids.

The chain carries TRBV7-9 and TRBJ1-5, with TRBD1 matching over 7 bases. CDR3 length: 16 residues. After removal of 5 bases from V and 3 bases from J, the junction contained 10 bases not matched to a gene. Per the germline V gene, CDR1 is SEHNR and CDR2 is FQNEAQ (reference sequence). This chain's CDR3 is CASSLLQGTHNQPQHF. CDR3 nucleotides: TGTGCCAGCAGCCTACTACAGGGGACACACAATCAGCCCCAGCATTTT.

The chain uses TRBV7-2 and TRBJ2-7; 8 nucleotides agree with TRBD1. CDR3 size: 18 residues. Unmatched junction bases numbered 18, after V lost 2 bases and J lost 6 bases. Germline values: CDR1 SGHTA, CDR2 FQGNSA. The chain's CDR3 is CASSLMGTTGAYGSEQYF. The CDR3 nucleotides read TGTGCCAGCAGCTTAATGGGGACGACAGGGGCTTACGGAAGCGAGCAGTACTTC. The entire variable domain, with the rest obtained from reference TRBV7-2 and TRBJ2-7, is as follows: GAGVSQSPSNKVTEKGKDVELRCDPISGHTALYWYRQSLGQGLEFLIYFQGNSAPDKSGLPSDRFSAERTGGSVSTLTIQRTQQEDSAVYLCASSLMGTTGAYGSEQYFGPGTRLTVT.

This clonotype came up many times. The chain joins TRBV24-1 to TRBJ2-1, with 12 bases that match TRBD2. Per the germline V gene, CDR1 is KGHDR and CDR2 is SFDVKD. Germline trimming cut 3 bases from V and 9 bases from J; bases unmatched to any gene: 5. CDR3 length: 15 amino acids. In nucleotides, the CDR3 is TGTGCCACCAGTGATCGGACTAGCGGGATCGGTGAGCAGTTCTTC. This translates into CATSDRTSGIGEQFF.

Concerning this clonotype itself: Possible read error: a much larger clone is one base away. The V call is TRBV5-4, the J call TRBJ2-5; 7 bases match TRBD1. The trim removed 5 bases at V and 5 bases at J, leaving 12 bases unmatched. Germline V gene sequence: CDR1 SGHNT, CDR2 YYREEE (reference sequence). This CDR3 has 15 residues. The chain's CDR3 is CASSSGQAQWETQYF. CDR3 DNA: TGTGCCAGCAGTTCCGGACAGGCACAATGGGAGACCCAGTACTTC.

At least ten counts were recorded for this clonotype. The chain uses TRBV10-2 and TRBJ2-1; 8 positions agree with TRBD2. This CDR3 comprises 17 residues. V lost 3 bases and J lost 4; bases outside the gene matches: 11. Germline V gene lookup returns CDR1 WSHSY and CDR2 SAAADI. CDR3 loop: CASSEVNGAGEYNEQFF. As DNA, the CDR3 is TGCGCCAGCAGTGAAGTCAACGGAGCGGGAGAATACAATGAGCAGTTCTTC.

This clonotype was seen at least ten times. The J gene is TRBJ2-5, the V gene TRBV19; D not certain. V gave up 5 bases and J gave up 4 bases, with 8 bases separating them. CDR1 and CDR2 (germline): LNHDA, SQIVND (reference sequence). There are 12 residues in the CDR3. CDR3 bases: TGTGCCAGTAGTCGTATAGGAGAGACCCAGTACTTC. This codes for CASSRIGETQYF. The whole variable domain, remainder taken from reference TRBV19 and TRBJ2-5, is DGGITQSPKYLFRKEGQNVTLSCEQNLNHDAMYWYRQDPGQGLRLIYYSQIVNDFQKGDIAEGYSVSREKKESFPLTVTSAQKNPTAFYLCASSRIGETQYFGPGTRLLVL.

In this sample, this clonotype turned up many times. The chain carries TRBV11-2 and TRBJ2-5; D is uncertain. The CDR3 has 12 amino acids. Per germline, CDR1 SGHAT and CDR2 FQNNGV. With 4 bases removed from V and 2 bases from J, the gap between germline ends came to 5 bases. Written as DNA, the CDR3 is TGTGCCAGCAGCTGGCCACAAGAGACCCAGTACTTC. Translating gives CASSWPQETQYF.

Details on this clonotype: This clone may be a read error of a much larger clone one base away. The chain carries TRBV9 and TRBJ1-2; no firm D call. This CDR3 spans 16 amino acids. CDR1 is SGDLS and CDR2 is YYNGEE in the germline V gene. The CDR3 region is CASSSAQGIRNYDYTF. CDR3 coding DNA: TGTGCCAGCAGCTCCGCCCAAGGGATACGCAACTATGACTACACCTTC.

In this sample, this clonotype turned up many times. The gene calls are TRBV7-9 and TRBJ2-3, with 13 bases lining up with TRBD2. Per germline, CDR1 SEHNR and CDR2 FQNEAQ (reference sequence). Unmatched junction bases numbered 5, after V lost 5 bases and J lost 3 bases. This CDR3 spans 16 amino acids. DNA for the CDR3: TGTGCCAGCAGCCCCGGACTAGCGGGAGCTACAGATACGCAGTATTTT. As protein: CASSPGLAGATDTQYF.

This clonotype was picked up many times. The chain uses TRBV20-1 and TRBJ2-3; 7 positions match TRBD1. This CDR3 is built from 15 residues. Losses at the gene ends were 6 bases for V and 0 bases for J; bases not matched to a gene: 9. CDR1 is DFQATT, CDR2 SNEGSKA, per germline (reference sequence). CDR3 nucleotides: TGCAGTGCGCGTCGTACGGGACAGAGCACAGATACGCAGTATTTT. It yields the protein CSARRTGQSTDTQYF.

In the case of this clonotype: A read error may be the cause here, since a much bigger clone is one base away. The chain couples TRBV6-6 to TRBJ1-2, with 7 bases that match TRBD1. The CDR3 consists of 16 residues. With V trimmed by 6 bases and J by 3 bases, 13 bases remained unmatched. The germline CDR1 and CDR2 sequences are MNHNY and SVGAGI (reference sequence). CDR3 coding DNA: TGTGCCAGCAGACGACAGGGTCGGGTTTTAGACTATGGCTACACCTTC. Residues: CASRRQGRVLDYGYTF.

In its sample, this clonotype was seen many times. This rearrangement joins TRBV6-1 to TRBJ2-3, with 9 positions matching TRBD1. There are 15 residues in the CDR3. With V trimmed by 6 bases and J by 7 bases, 11 bases remained unmatched. Germline V gene lookup returns CDR1 MNHNS and CDR2 SASEGT. The chain's CDR3 is CASREHRGRANTQYF. The CDR3 DNA is TGTGCCAGCAGGGAACACAGGGGGCGTGCGAATACGCAGTATTTT.

To note about this clonotype: This may arise from a read error, as a much more abundant clone is one base away. J is TRBJ1-6 and V is TRBV19, with D possibly being TRBD1 (6 bases). CDR1 and CDR2 from the germline V gene are LNHDA and SQIVND (reference sequence). CDR3 length equals 15 residues. The CDR3 is CASSSLGQKDPPLRF. As DNA, the CDR3 is TGTGCCAGTAGTTCACTTGGACAGAAGGATCCACCCCTCCGCTTT. Drawing the rest from reference TRBV19 and TRBJ1-6, the complete variable domain is DGGITQSPKYLFRKEGQNVTLSCEQNLNHDAMYWYRQDPGQGLRLIYYSQIVNDFQKGDIAEGYSVSREKKESFPLTVTSAQKNPTAFYLCASSSLGQKDPPLRFGNGTRLTVT.